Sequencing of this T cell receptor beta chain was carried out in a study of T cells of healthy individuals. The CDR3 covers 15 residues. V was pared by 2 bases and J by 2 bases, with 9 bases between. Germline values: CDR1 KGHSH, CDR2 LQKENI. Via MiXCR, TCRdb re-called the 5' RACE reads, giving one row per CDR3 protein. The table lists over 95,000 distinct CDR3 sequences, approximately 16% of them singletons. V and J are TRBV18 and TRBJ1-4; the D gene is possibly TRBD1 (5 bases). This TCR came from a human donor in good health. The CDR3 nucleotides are TGTGCCAGCTCACCAAAGGGGTCTACTAATGAAAAACTGTTTTTT. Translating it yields CASSPKGSTNEKLFF.